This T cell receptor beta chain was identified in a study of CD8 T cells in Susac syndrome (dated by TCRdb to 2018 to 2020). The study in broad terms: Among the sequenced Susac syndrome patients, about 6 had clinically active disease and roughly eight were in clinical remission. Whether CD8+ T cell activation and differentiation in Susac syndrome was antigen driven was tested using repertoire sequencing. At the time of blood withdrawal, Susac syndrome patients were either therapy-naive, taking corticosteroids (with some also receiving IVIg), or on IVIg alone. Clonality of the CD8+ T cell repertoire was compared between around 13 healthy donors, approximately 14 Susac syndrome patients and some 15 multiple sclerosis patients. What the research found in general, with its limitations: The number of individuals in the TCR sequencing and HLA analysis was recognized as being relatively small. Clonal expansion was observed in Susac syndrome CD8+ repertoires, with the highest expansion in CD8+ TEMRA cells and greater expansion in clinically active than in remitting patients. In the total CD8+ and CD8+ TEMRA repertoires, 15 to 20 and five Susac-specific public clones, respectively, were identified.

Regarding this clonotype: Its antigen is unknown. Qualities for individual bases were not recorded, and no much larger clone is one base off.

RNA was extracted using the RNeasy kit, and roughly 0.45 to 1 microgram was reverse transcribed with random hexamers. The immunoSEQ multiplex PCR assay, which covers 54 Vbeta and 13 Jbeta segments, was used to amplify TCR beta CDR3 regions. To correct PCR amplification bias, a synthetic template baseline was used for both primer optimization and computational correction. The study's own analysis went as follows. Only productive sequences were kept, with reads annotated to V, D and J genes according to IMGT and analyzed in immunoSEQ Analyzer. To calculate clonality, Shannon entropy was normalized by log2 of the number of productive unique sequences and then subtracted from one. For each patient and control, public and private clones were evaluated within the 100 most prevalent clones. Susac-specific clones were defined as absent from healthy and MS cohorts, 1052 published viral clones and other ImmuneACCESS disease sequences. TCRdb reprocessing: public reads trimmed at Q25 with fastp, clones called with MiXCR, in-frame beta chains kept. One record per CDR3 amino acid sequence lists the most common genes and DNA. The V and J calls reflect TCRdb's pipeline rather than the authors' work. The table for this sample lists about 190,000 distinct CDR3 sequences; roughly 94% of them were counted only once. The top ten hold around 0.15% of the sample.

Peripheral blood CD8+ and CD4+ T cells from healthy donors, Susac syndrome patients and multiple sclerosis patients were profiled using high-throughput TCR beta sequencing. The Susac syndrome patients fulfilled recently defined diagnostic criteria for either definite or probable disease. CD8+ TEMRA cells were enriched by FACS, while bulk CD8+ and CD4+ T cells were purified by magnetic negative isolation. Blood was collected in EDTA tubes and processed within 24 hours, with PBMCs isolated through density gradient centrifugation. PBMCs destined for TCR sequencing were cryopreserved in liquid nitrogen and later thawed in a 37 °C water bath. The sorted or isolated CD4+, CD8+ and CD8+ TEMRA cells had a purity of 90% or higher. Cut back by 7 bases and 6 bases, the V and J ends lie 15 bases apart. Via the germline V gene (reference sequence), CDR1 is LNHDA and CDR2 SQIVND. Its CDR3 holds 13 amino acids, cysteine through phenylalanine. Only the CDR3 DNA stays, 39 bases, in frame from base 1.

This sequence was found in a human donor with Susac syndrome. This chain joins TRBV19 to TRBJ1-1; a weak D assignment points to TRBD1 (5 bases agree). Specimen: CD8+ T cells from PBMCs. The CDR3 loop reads CASKDAAGAEAFF. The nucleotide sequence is TGTGCCAGTAAGGACGCCGCGGGGGCTGAAGCTTTCTTT.